Below, 17 T cell receptor beta chains from the same sample are listed, as sequenced in a study of shared clonotypes between healthy human individuals. The table came from immunoSEQ multiplex PCR; TCRdb's copy has only in-frame clones and leaves some out. The sample contains roughly 2,500,000 clones, 93% of which appear only once. Sequencing was performed on naive CD4+ T cells from PBMCs. Subset meaning: CD45RA+ positively selected. These TCRs come from a man younger than 35 in good health. Some clones in this sample may be carry-over from other donors' samples.

The chain is built from TRBV6-5 and TRBJ2-2, with D hard to call. The CDR3 covers 14 residues. V was cut by 7 bases and J by 1 base, with 10 bases left in between. CDR1 is MNHEY, CDR2 SVGAGI, per germline. CDR3 residues: CASMRNLNTGELFF. For the CDR3, the DNA is TGTGCCAGCATGAGAAACCTGAACACCGGGGAGCTGTTTTTT.

The chain carries TRBV28 and TRBJ1-3; TRBD1 aligns across 7 bases. CDR3 size: 14 residues. Germline assignment: CDR1 MDHEN and CDR2 SYDVKM. The V gene end was trimmed by 3 bases and the J gene end by 6 bases; junction bases not matched to a gene: 5. CDR3 sequence reads: CASSLTGTANTIYF. DNA of the CDR3: TGTGCCAGCAGTTTGACCGGGACAGCAAACACCATATATTTT.

The chain has TRBV5-8 and TRBJ1-6; no clear D gene. CDR3 size: 16 residues. Trimming left V 3 bases short and J 7 bases short, with 17 bases between. Germline V lookup: CDR1 SGHTS, CDR2 YDEGEE. The CDR3 region is CASSWGLLVVNSPLHF. CDR3 in DNA: TGTGCCAGCAGCTGGGGTCTTCTGGTGGTGAATTCACCCCTCCACTTT.

This chain connects TRBV7-9 to TRBJ2-6, with a possible D match to TRBD2 (5 bases). V was cut by 7 bases and J by 2 bases, with 12 bases left in between. This CDR3 region has 15 residues. Looked up from germline, CDR1 is SEHNR and CDR2 is FQNEAQ (reference sequence). CDR3 loop: CASTPGSTGANVLTF. The CDR3 DNA is TGTGCCAGCACCCCTGGGAGCACTGGGGCCAACGTCCTGACTTTC.

This clone was seen just once. The rearrangement joins TRBV5-6 to TRBJ2-3; D uncertain. V lost 1 base, J lost 0 bases, and 9 bases lay in between. The CDR3 extends over 15 amino acids. Germline values: CDR1 SGHDT, CDR2 YYEEEE. The CDR3 reads CASSLLRHSTDTQYF. As DNA, the CDR3 is TGTGCCAGCAGCTTGTTGCGACACAGCACAGATACGCAGTATTTT. The entire variable domain, with the rest obtained from reference TRBV5-6 and TRBJ2-3, is as follows: DAGVTQSPTHLIKTRGQQVTLRCSPKSGHDTVSWYQQALGQGPQFIFQYYEEEERQRGNFPDRFSGHQFPNYSSELNVNALLLGDSALYLCASSLLRHSTDTQYFGPGTRLTVL.

The rearrangement links TRBV6-6 to TRBJ1-4, with TRBD1 as a possible D gene (5 bases). Germline CDR1 and CDR2: MNHNY and SVGAGI (reference sequence). V was clipped by 9 bases and J by 8 bases, with 22 bases between them. CDR3 length equals 15 residues. As DNA, the CDR3 is TGTGCCAGTCAATTGAGCAAGGGGCGCGGGGAAAAACTGTTTTTT. Translation: CASQLSKGRGEKLFF.

This chain uses TRBV5-1 with TRBJ2-3; D may be TRBD1 (6 bases). From germline, CDR1 is SGHRS and CDR2 YFSETQ. This CDR3 comprises 15 residues. Trimming cost V 4 bases and J 5 bases, with 17 bases left between them. Here the CDR3 reads CASSRTVGLGDTQYF. In nucleotides, the CDR3 is TGCGCCAGCAGCCGGACAGTTGGGTTGGGAGATACGCAGTATTTT.

The chain is built from TRBV14 and TRBJ1-2, with TRBD1 identical over 9 bases. The CDR3 runs 13 residues. Losses at the gene ends were 11 bases for V and 13 bases for J; bases not matched to a gene: 17. Germline V gene data show CDR1 as SGHDN and CDR2 as FVKESK. CDR3 in DNA: TGTGCCCCTGAGCCCCGGGACAGGGCGTCGTTCACCTTC. Translated, it gives CAPEPRDRASFTF.

This clone was recorded once. The rearrangement uses TRBV2 and TRBJ2-5, with TRBD2 identical over 13 bases. The length of the CDR3 is 18 residues. Per germline, CDR1 SNHLY and CDR2 FYNNEI. After removal of 0 bases from V and 9 bases from J, the junction contained 13 bases not matched to a gene. CDR3 coding DNA: TGTGCCAGCAGTGAAGCTGTACTAGCGGGAGGGGCTGATGGGGCCCAGTACTTC. It translates to CASSEAVLAGGADGAQYF. The variable domain in full, with the rest retrieved from reference TRBV2 and TRBJ2-5, is EPEVTQTPSHQVTQMGQEVILRCVPISNHLYFYWYRQILGQKVEFLVSFYNNEISEKSEIFDDQFSVERPDGSNFTLKIRSTKLEDSAMYFCASSEAVLAGGADGAQYFGPGTRLLVL.

The chain uses TRBV2 and TRBJ1-2, with D unresolved. The CDR3 length is 13 residues. Germline CDR1 is SNHLY and CDR2 is FYNNEI. V lost 7 bases and J 5 bases, leaving 14 bases between the germline ends. The CDR3 DNA is TGTGCCAGCATATCCGGGGTGGATTATGGCTACACCTTC. Protein: CASISGVDYGYTF.

The gene calls are TRBV19 and TRBJ2-5; 7 bases match TRBD1. The germline CDR1 and CDR2 sequences are LNHDA and SQIVND (reference sequence). The CDR3 spans 14 residues. J lost 5 bases, V lost 4 bases, and 7 bases had no gene match. The CDR3 DNA reads TGTGCCAGTAGTACGGGGACAGATTGGGAGACCCAGTACTTC. Translating gives CASSTGTDWETQYF.

The chain has TRBV2 and TRBJ1-1; no clear D gene. Germline loops: CDR1 SNHLY, CDR2 FYNNEI. V was clipped by 7 bases and J by 6 bases, with 9 bases between them. There are 11 residues in the CDR3. The CDR3 nucleotides are TGTGCCAGCAACATGAGGGCTGAAGCTTTCTTT. Protein product: CASNMRAEAFF.

The chain is built from TRBV5-1 and TRBJ1-4, with TRBD1 identical over 7 bases. The V gene end was trimmed by 5 bases and the J gene end by 8 bases; junction bases not matched to a gene: 6. Germline values: CDR1 SGHRS, CDR2 YFSETQ. The CDR3 runs 13 residues. DNA of the CDR3: TGCGCCAGCAGGACGAACAGGGGAGAAAAACTGTTTTTT. Protein sequence: CASRTNRGEKLFF. Supplemented by reference TRBV5-1 and TRBJ1-4, the full variable domain reads KAGVTQTPRYLIKTRGQQVTLSCSPISGHRSVSWYQQTPGQGLQFLFEYFSETQRNKGNFPGRFSGRQFSNSRSEMNVSTLELGDSALYLCASRTNRGEKLFFGSGTQLSVL.

To note about this clone: This sample includes further DNA sequences coding for the same CDR3. The J gene is TRBJ1-1, the V gene TRBV28; D gene uncertain. The CDR3 extends over 12 amino acids. V shed 2 bases and J shed 2 bases, with 3 bases lying between them. Looked up from germline, CDR1 is MDHEN and CDR2 is SYDVKM. The CDR3 DNA reads as TGTGCCAGCAGTTTAAGTAACACTGAAGCTTTCTTT. This gives the protein CASSLSNTEAFF. Complete variable domain (other parts from reference TRBV28 and TRBJ1-1): DVKVTQSSRYLVKRTGEKVFLECVQDMDHENMFWYRQDPGLGLRLIYFSYDVKMKEKGDIPEGYSVSREKKERFSLILESASTNQTSMYLCASSLSNTEAFFGQGTRLTVV.

The rearrangement uses TRBV11-1 and TRBJ1-1, with a tentative D call TRBD1 (5 bases). The CDR3 totals 15 residues. The germline V gene has CDR1 SGHAT and CDR2 FQDESV (reference sequence). Deletions cut 6 bases from V and 0 bases from J, with 14 bases between. CDR3 residues: CASSPSGAVNTEAFF. CDR3 DNA: TGTGCCAGCAGTCCGAGCGGGGCGGTGAACACTGAAGCTTTCTTT.

The genes are TRBV27 and TRBJ1-3; D not certain. The CDR3 totals 17 residues. The germline CDR1 and CDR2 sequences are MNHEY and SMNVEV (reference sequence). V lost 3 bases and J lost 0, with 15 bases in between. The CDR3: CASSFEPPGISGNTIYF. The CDR3 DNA is TGTGCCAGCAGTTTTGAGCCTCCAGGAATCTCTGGAAACACCATATATTTT.

This clone has just one count. The chain couples TRBV6-5 to TRBJ2-7; TRBD1 matches at 9 bases. V was clipped by 3 bases and J by 0 bases; unmatched bases: 6. Germline V lookup: CDR1 MNHEY, CDR2 SVGAGI. This CDR3 is built from 16 residues. CDR3 residues: CASSYGGTGSSYEQYF. The CDR3, as DNA: TGTGCCAGCAGTTATGGGGGGACAGGGAGCTCCTACGAGCAGTACTTC.